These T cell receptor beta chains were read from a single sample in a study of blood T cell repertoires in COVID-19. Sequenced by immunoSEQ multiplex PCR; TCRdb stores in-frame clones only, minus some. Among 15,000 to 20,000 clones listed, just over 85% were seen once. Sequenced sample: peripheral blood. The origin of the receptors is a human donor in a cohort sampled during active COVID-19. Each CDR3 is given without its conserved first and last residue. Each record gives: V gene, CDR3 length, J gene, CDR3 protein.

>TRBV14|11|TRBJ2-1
ASRGGTYNEQF
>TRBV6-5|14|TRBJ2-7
ASSYRQIGGSGEQY
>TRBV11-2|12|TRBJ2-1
ASSLGGSYNEQF
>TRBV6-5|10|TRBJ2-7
ASSYSTGERY
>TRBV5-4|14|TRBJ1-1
ASSLKQGSMNTEAF
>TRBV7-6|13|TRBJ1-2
ASSSQGRGLGGYT
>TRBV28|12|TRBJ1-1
ASSLLTTRREAF
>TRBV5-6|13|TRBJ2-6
ASSSGQSGANVLT
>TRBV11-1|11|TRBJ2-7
ATQASREGEQY
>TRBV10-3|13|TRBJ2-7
AISDRETGRYEQY
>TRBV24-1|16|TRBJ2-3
ATSDLARQGDSTDTQY
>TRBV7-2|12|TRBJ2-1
ASSPEMGGREQF